What follows are 11 T cell receptor beta chains derived from one specimen sequenced in a study of vaccination effects on CD4 cells after COVID-19. Sequencing used immunoSEQ multiplex PCR; TCRdb keeps in-frame clones, though not all of them. Found here are approximately 13,000 clones, over 60% of them singletons; the top ten hold approximately 9.9%. Their target antigens are unknown. ViraFEST assay sequencing came after antigen-specific CD4+ T cells were expanded with viral peptide pools. The culture ran for roughly ten days, and then CD4+ T cells were isolated. Participants got two doses of BNT162b2 or mRNA-1273 vaccine. The sequencing here drew on CD4+ T cells from PBMCs cultured with SARS-CoV-2 spike peptides, taken after COVID-19 vaccination. The source of these receptors is a human donor who received a COVID-19 vaccine.

This chain uses TRBV7-9 with TRBJ1-3; D is uncertain. Germline lookup yields CDR1 SEHNR and CDR2 FQNEAQ (reference sequence). CDR3 length equals 15 residues. The V and J ends lost 1 base and 0 bases respectively, with 7 bases between them. The CDR3 bases are TGTGCCAGCAGCTTAGGTGACCGCTCTGGAAACACCATATATTTT. Amino acids: CASSLGDRSGNTIYF.

CDR3 in DNA: TGTGCCAGCAGGATCTCCAGCACCTATAATTCACCCCTCCACTTT. Protein: CASRISSTYNSPLHF. V gene TRBV2 combines with J gene TRBJ1-6; D remains unclear. V was pared by 6 bases and J by 2 bases, with 11 bases between. The CDR3 is 15 amino acids. The germline gives CDR1 SNHLY, CDR2 FYNNEI.

DNA of the CDR3: TGTGCCAGCTCATCGGCGCCGGGACAGGGGAACACCATATATTTT. This sequence encodes CASSSAPGQGNTIYF. The rearrangement uses TRBV18 and TRBJ1-3, with 10 bases lining up with TRBD1. V trimming: 5 bases; J trimming: 7 bases; junction bases outside the gene matches: 8. Germline lookup yields CDR1 KGHSH and CDR2 LQKENI. This CDR3 has 15 residues.

This sequence joins TRBV19 and TRBJ1-1; D is unclear. In germline, CDR1 is LNHDA, CDR2 SQIVND (reference sequence). V was shortened by 3 bases and J by 0 bases, with 17 bases between the two germline ends. This CDR3 contains 17 residues. This chain's CDR3 is CASSMPTLQRLNTEAFF. The CDR3 DNA is TGTGCCAGTAGTATGCCCACCTTGCAACGGTTGAACACTGAAGCTTTCTTT. Supplemented by reference TRBV19 and TRBJ1-1, the full variable domain reads DGGITQSPKYLFRKEGQNVTLSCEQNLNHDAMYWYRQDPGQGLRLIYYSQIVNDFQKGDIAEGYSVSREKKESFPLTVTSAQKNPTAFYLCASSMPTLQRLNTEAFFGQGTRLTVV.

By sample share, this clone is medium-sized (0.01 to 0.1%). This chain joins TRBV19 and TRBJ1-5, with TRBD1 matching over 10 bases. Looked up from germline, CDR1 is LNHDA and CDR2 is SQIVND (reference sequence). Trimming took 5 bases from V and 3 from J; bases not matched to a gene: 7. The CDR3 loop spans 16 amino acids. This CDR3 reads CASSPRDRGLNQPQHF. For the CDR3, the DNA is TGTGCCAGTAGTCCGCGGGACAGGGGTCTCAATCAGCCCCAGCATTTT.

The chain uses TRBV12-3 or TRBV12-4 and TRBJ1-2; perhaps TRBD1 as D (6 bases). The V gene lost 4 bases and the J gene lost 8 bases, with 14 bases spanning the gap. This CDR3 region has 13 residues. The CDR3 sequence is CASSYREEGGYTF. The CDR3 DNA reads as TGTGCCAGCAGTTACAGGGAAGAGGGAGGCTACACCTTC.

There are a few counts of this clone. This chain links TRBV18 with TRBJ1-1; tentatively, D is TRBD1 (5 bases). Germline V lookup: CDR1 KGHSH, CDR2 LQKENI. This CDR3 contains 14 residues. The V gene lost 3 bases and the J gene lost 1 base, with 9 bases spanning the gap. The DNA for the CDR3 is TGTGCCAGCTCACCGGGGCAGGAGAACACTGAAGCTTTCTTT. Residues: CASSPGQENTEAFF.

This clone is labeled large. V is TRBV7-8 and J is TRBJ1-1; no clear D. CDR3 length equals 12 residues. V dropped 1 base and J dropped 7 bases, with 7 bases sitting between them. Germline values: CDR1 SGHVS, CDR2 FQNEAQ. This CDR3 is CASSLVWNEAFF. As DNA, the CDR3 is TGTGCCAGCAGCTTAGTGTGGAATGAAGCTTTCTTT.

The chain employs TRBV6-5 and TRBJ1-2; D is perhaps TRBD1 (6 bases). CDR1 is MNHEY and CDR2 is SVGAGI in the germline V gene. Trimming cost V 7 bases and J 7 bases, with 16 bases left between them. The CDR3 has 13 amino acids. CDR3 nucleotide sequence: TGTGCCAGCATCGTTACAGGGCTCGGTGGCTACACCTTC. It specifies CASIVTGLGGYTF.

This clone was observed a single time. The genes are TRBV3-1 (or the pseudogene TRBV3-2) and TRBJ1-5, with D unresolved. The CDR3 loop spans 15 amino acids. Trimming removed 4 bases from V and 0 bases from J, with 10 bases in between. Germline V gene data show CDR1 as LGHDT and CDR2 as YNNKEL (reference sequence). The chain's CDR3 is CASSLGRYSNQPQHF. CDR3 in DNA: TGTGCCAGCAGCCTCGGACGGTATAGCAATCAGCCCCAGCATTTT.

The rearrangement joins TRBV19 to TRBJ1-2; D is uncertain. V lost 0 bases, J lost 7 bases, and 9 bases lay in between. Germline CDR1 is LNHDA and CDR2 is SQIVND (reference sequence). The CDR3 is 13 amino acids. CDR3 nucleotides: TGTGCCAGTAGTATAGAAAGGGATGCTGGCTACACCTTC. It yields the protein CASSIERDAGYTF.